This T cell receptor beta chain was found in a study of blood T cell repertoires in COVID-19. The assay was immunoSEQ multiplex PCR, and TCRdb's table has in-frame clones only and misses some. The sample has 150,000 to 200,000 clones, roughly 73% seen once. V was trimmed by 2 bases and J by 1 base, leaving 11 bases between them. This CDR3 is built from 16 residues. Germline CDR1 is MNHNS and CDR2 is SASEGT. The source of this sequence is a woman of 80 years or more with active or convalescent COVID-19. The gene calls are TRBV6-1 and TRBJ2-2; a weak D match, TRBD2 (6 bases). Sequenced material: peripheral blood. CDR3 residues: CASSEQSGWNTGELFF. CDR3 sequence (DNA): TGTGCCAGCAGTGAACAGAGCGGGTGGAACACCGGGGAGCTGTTTTTT.